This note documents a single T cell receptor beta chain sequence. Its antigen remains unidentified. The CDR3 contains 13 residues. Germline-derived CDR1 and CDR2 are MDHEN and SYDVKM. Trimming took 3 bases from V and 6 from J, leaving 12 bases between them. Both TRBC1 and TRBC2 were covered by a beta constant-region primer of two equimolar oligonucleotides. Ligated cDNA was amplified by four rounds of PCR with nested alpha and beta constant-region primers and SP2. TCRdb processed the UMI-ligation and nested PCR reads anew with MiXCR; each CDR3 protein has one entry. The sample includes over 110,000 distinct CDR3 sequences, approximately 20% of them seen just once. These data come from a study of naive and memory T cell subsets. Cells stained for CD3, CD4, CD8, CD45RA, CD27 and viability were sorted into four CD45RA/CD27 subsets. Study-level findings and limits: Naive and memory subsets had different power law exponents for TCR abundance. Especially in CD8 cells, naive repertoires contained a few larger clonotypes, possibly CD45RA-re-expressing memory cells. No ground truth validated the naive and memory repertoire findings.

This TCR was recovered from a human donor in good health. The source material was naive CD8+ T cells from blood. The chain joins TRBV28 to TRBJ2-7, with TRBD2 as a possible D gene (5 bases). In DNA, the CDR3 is TGTGCCAGCAGTTTCGGAGGCCTAGCCGAGCAGTACTTC. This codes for CASSFGGLAEQYF.